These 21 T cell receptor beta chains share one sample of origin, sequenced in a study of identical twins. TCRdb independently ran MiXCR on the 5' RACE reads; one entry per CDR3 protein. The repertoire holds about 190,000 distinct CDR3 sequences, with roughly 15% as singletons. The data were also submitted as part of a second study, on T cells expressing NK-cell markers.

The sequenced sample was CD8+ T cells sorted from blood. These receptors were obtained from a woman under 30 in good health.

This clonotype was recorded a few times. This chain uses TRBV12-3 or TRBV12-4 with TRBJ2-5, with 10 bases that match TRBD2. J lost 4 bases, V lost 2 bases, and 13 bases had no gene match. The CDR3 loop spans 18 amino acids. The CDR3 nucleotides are TGTGCCAGCAGTTTATCCCTACTTAGCGGGAGGAGGGGAGAGACCCAGTACTTC. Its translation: CASSLSLLSGRRGETQYF.

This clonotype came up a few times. The CDR3 sequence: CASSFVGGRTGELFF. CDR3 sequence (DNA): TGTGCCAGCAGTTTTGTGGGGGGGCGGACCGGGGAGCTGTTTTTT. The rearrangement uses TRBV6-5 and TRBJ2-2; perhaps TRBD2 as D (7 bases). The CDR3 contains 15 residues. CDR1 is MNHEY and CDR2 is SVGAGI in the germline V gene. The V end was cut by 4 bases, the J end by 5 bases, with 14 bases between.

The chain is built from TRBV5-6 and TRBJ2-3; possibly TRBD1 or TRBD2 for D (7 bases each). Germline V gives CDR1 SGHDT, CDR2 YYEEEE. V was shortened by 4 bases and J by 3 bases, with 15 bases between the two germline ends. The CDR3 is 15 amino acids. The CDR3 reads CASSISGGGTDTQYF. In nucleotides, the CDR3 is TGTGCCAGCAGCATTTCAGGGGGAGGGACAGATACGCAGTATTTT.

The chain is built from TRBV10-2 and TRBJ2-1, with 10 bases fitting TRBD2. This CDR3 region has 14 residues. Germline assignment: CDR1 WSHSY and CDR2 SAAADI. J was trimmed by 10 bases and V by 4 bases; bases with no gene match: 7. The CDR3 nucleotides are TGCGCCAGCAGTGTTACTAGCGGGGAAGAGGAGCAGTTCTTC. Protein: CASSVTSGEEEQFF.

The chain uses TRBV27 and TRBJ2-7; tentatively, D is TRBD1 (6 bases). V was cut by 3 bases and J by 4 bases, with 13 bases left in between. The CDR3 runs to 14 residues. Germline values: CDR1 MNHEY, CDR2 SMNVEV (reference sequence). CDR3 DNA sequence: TGTGCCAGCAGTTTCGTGGGGGCCGGATACGAGCAGTACTTC. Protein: CASSFVGAGYEQYF.

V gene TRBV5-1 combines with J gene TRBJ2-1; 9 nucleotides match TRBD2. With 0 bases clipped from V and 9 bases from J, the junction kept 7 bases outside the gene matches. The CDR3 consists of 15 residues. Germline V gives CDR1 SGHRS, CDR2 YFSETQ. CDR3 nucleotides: TGCGCCAGCAGCTTGGTGCTAGCGGGAATCATTGAGCAGTTCTTC. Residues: CASSLVLAGIIEQFF. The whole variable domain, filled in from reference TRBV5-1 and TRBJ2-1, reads KAGVTQTPRYLIKTRGQQVTLSCSPISGHRSVSWYQQTPGQGLQFLFEYFSETQRNKGNFPGRFSGRQFSNSRSEMNVSTLELGDSALYLCASSLVLAGIIEQFFGPGTRLTVL.

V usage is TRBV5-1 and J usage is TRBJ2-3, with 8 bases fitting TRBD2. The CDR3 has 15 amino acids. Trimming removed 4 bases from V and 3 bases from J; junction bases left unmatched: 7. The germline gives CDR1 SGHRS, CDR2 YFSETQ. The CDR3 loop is CASSLGLAVTDTQYF. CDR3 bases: TGCGCCAGCAGCCTTGGACTAGCAGTGACAGATACGCAGTATTTT. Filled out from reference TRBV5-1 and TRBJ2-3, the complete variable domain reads KAGVTQTPRYLIKTRGQQVTLSCSPISGHRSVSWYQQTPGQGLQFLFEYFSETQRNKGNFPGRFSGRQFSNSRSEMNVSTLELGDSALYLCASSLGLAVTDTQYFGPGTRLTVL.

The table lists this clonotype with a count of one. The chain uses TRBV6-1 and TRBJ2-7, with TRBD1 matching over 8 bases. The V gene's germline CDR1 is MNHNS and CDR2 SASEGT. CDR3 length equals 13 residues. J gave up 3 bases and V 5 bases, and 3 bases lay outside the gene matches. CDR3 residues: CASSTGGGYEQYF. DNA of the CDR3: TGTGCCAGCAGTACAGGGGGTGGCTACGAGCAGTACTTC.

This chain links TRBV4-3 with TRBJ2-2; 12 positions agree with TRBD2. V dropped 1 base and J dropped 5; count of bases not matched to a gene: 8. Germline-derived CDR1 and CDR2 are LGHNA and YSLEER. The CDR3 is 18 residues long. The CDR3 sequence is CASSQAGLAGSGTGELFF. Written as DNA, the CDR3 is TGCGCCAGCAGCCAAGCCGGACTAGCGGGAAGTGGTACCGGGGAGCTGTTTTTT.

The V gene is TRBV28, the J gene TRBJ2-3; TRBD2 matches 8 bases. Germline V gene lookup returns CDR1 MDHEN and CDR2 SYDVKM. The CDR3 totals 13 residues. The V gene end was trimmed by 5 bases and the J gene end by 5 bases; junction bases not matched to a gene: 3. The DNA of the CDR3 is TGTGCCAGCAGTGGGAGCGGGGGAGATACGCAGTATTTT. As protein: CASSGSGGDTQYF.

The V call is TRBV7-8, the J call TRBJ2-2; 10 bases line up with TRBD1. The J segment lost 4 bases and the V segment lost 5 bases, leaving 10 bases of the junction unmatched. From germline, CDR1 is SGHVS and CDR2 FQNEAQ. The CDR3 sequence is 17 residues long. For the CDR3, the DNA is TGTGCCAGCAGCCCGTGGGACAGGGGACTCGGCACCGGGGAGCTGTTTTTT. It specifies CASSPWDRGLGTGELFF.

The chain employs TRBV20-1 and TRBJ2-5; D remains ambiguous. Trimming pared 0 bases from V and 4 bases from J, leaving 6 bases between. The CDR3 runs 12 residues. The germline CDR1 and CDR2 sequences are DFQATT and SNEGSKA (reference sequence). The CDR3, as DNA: TGCAGTGCTAGAGATAAAATAGAGACCCAGTACTTC. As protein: CSARDKIETQYF.

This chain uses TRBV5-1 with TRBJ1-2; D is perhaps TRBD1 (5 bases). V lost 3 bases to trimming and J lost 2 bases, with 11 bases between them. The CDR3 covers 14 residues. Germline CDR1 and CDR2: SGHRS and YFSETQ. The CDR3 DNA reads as TGCGCCAGCAGCTGGGGAACAGGCAACTATGGCTACACCTTC. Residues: CASSWGTGNYGYTF.

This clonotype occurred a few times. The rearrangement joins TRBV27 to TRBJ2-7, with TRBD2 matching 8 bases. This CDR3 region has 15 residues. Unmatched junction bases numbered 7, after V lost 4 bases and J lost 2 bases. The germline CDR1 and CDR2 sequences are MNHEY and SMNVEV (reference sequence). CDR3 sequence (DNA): TGTGCCAGCAGTTATACGGGGGGGTATACCTACGAGCAGTACTTC. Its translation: CASSYTGGYTYEQYF.

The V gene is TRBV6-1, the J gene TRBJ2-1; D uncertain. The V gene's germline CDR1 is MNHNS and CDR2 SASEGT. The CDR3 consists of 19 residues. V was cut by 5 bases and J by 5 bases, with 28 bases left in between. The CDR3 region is CASSPGARDLFSLDNEQFF. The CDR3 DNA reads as TGTGCCAGCAGTCCAGGTGCCAGAGACCTCTTTTCTCTCGACAATGAGCAGTTCTTC.

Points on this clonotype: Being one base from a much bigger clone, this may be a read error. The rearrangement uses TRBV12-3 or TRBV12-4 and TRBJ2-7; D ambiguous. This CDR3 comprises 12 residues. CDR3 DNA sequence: TGTGCCGGCAGTTCCAACTACTACGAGCAGTACTTC. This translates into CAGSSNYYEQYF.

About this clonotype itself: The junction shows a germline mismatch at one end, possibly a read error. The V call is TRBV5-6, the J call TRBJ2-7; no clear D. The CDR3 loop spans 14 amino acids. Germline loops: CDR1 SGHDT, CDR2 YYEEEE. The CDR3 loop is CAISPGLESYEQYF. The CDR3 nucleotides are TGTGCCATCAGCCCCGGGCTGGAGTCCTACGAGCAGTACTTC.

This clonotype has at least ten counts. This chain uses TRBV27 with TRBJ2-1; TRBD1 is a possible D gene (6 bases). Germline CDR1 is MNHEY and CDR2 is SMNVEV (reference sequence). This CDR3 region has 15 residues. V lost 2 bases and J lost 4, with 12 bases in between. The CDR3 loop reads CASSLQGLGYNEQFF. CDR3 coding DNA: TGTGCCAGCAGTTTACAGGGGTTGGGATACAATGAGCAGTTCTTC.

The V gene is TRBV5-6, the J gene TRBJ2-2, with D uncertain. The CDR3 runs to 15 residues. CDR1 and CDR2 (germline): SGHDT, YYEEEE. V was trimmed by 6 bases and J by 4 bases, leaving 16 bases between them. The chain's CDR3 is CASTVLWSSTGELFF. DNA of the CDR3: TGTGCCAGCACTGTTCTGTGGTCCTCCACCGGGGAGCTGTTTTTT. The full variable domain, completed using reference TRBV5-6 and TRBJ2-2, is DAGVTQSPTHLIKTRGQQVTLRCSPKSGHDTVSWYQQALGQGPQFIFQYYEEEERQRGNFPDRFSGHQFPNYSSELNVNALLLGDSALYLCASTVLWSSTGELFFGEGSRLTVL.

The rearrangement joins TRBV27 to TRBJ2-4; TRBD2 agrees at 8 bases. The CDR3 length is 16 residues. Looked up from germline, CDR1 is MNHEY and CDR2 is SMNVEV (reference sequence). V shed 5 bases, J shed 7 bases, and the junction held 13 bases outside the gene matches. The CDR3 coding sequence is TGTGCCAGCAGTCATAGGGGGGAGCGGGAGAGGAACATTCAGTACTTC. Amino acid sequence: CASSHRGERERNIQYF.

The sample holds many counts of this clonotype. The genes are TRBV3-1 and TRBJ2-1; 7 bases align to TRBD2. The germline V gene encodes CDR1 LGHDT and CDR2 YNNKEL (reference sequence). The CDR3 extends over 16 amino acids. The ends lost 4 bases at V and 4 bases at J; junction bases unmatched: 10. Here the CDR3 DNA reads TGTGCCAGCAGCCCCTGGGGGGACGGGGGGTACAATGAGCAGTTCTTC. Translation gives CASSPWGDGGYNEQFF.